This TCR beta chain was identified during a study of blood T cell repertoires in COVID-19. For the study at large: COVID-19 samples collected from the United States, Italy and Spain covered acute and convalescent phases.

Clones were sequenced by immunoSEQ multiplex PCR, and TCRdb holds only the in-frame ones, with some missing. The sample has 90,000 to 100,000 clones, roughly four fifths seen once. The V end was cut by 1 base, the J end by 4 bases, with 7 bases between. The CDR3 is 14 amino acids. Germline lookup yields CDR1 SGHTA and CDR2 FQGTGA. This clone appeared a few times. The sample consisted of peripheral blood. The chain couples TRBV7-3 to TRBJ2-2; D perhaps matches TRBD2 (5 bases). The clonotype comes from a man aged 70 or older with acute or convalescent COVID-19. CDR3 sequence (DNA): TGTGCCAGCAGCTTAAGGAGGACCACCGGGGAGCTGTTTTTT. This gives the protein CASSLRRTTGELFF.